The 12 T cell receptor beta chains reported below all come from one sample, sequenced in a study of regulatory T cells in long-lasting Graves disease. Time point of the sample: persistent/refractory GD, antithyroid drugs over 5 years with positive TRAb. PBMC RNA served as the TCR library source. Arm-PCR with iRepertoire HTBI primers amplified the CDR3 regions for these TCR beta libraries. TCRdb analysed the multiplex PCR reads with MiXCR anew, one entry per CDR3 protein. The sample includes 400,000 to 500,000 distinct CDR3 sequences, 22% of them seen just once. The specimen comprised peripheral blood mononuclear cells (PBMCs), sampled when the disease was refractory, from a patient treated with antithyroid drugs. The source is a female donor with Graves disease.

This clonotype was observed a few times. DNA of the CDR3: TGTGCCAGCAGTGAACAAGCCGCTAGTGAAAAACTGTTTTTT. As protein: CASSEQAASEKLFF. This rearrangement joins TRBV25-1 to TRBJ1-4; D remains unclear. In germline, CDR1 is MGHDK, CDR2 SYGVNS. CDR3 length: 14 amino acids. V was pared by 2 bases and J by 7 bases, with 11 bases between.

This clonotype was counted many times. V gene TRBV6-2 or TRBV6-3 combines with J gene TRBJ1-1; D unclear. Per the germline V gene, CDR1 is MNHEY and CDR2 is SVGEGT. V dropped 6 bases and J dropped 11 bases, with 16 bases sitting between them. This CDR3 has 12 amino acids. This CDR3 reads CASSSTFAAAFF. DNA of the CDR3: TGTGCCAGCAGCTCGACTTTCGCGGCGGCTTTCTTT.

This chain uses TRBV5-1 with TRBJ1-1; D ambiguous. The V and J ends lost 3 bases and 1 base respectively, with 13 bases between them. Germline V gene lookup returns CDR1 SGHRS and CDR2 YFSETQ. The CDR3 totals 15 residues. CDR3 sequence (DNA): TGCGCCAGCAGCTCCTACGTTGAGTGGAACACTGAAGCTTTCTTT. It encodes CASSSYVEWNTEAFF.

Turning to this clonotype: This clone may be a read error of a much larger clone one base away. The rearrangement links TRBV20-1 to TRBJ1-5, with TRBD1 as a possible D gene (5 bases). Germline CDR1 reads DFQATT; CDR2 reads SNEGSKA (reference sequence). Trimming cost V 7 bases and J 3 bases, with 13 bases left between them. The CDR3 covers 13 residues. CDR3 amino acids: CSVKDSPNQPQHF. The CDR3 nucleotides read TGCAGTGTAAAAGACAGTCCCAATCAGCCCCAGCATTTT.

The rearrangement uses TRBV5-1 and TRBJ1-1, with 10 positions matching TRBD1. CDR1 and CDR2 (germline): SGHRS, YFSETQ. This CDR3 has 15 amino acids. V gave up 4 bases and J gave up 4 bases; unmatched junction bases: 7. This CDR3 reads CASSPGTGVGTEAFF. The CDR3 DNA is TGCGCCAGCAGCCCGGGGACAGGGGTGGGCACTGAAGCTTTCTTT.

There are many counts of this clonotype. The chain links TRBV12-3 or TRBV12-4 to TRBJ2-5; a possible D gene is TRBD1 (5 bases). Trimming took 5 bases from V and 2 from J, leaving 9 bases between them. The CDR3 totals 13 residues. The CDR3 here is CASSKRQQETQYF. CDR3 nucleotide sequence: TGTGCCAGCAGTAAGAGACAGCAAGAGACCCAGTACTTC.

This clonotype showed up just a few times. The chain combines TRBV10-3 with TRBJ2-6; D is unresolved. Germline CDR1 ENHRY, CDR2 SYGVKD. This CDR3 has 15 residues. V dropped 5 bases and J dropped 0 bases, with 8 bases sitting between them. The CDR3 is CAISQRASGANVLTF. The DNA of the CDR3 is TGTGCCATCAGTCAGCGTGCCTCTGGGGCCAACGTCCTGACTTTC.

This clonotype was counted between two and nine times. The chain couples TRBV4-2 to TRBJ1-6; possibly TRBD1 for D (5 bases). Deletions cut 3 bases from V and 7 bases from J, with 13 bases between. The CDR3 totals 15 residues. CDR1 LGHNA and CDR2 YNFKEQ come from the germline V gene. CDR3 region: CASSQIGTRNSPLHF. In DNA form, the CDR3 reads TGTGCCAGCAGCCAGATCGGGACGCGGAATTCACCCCTCCACTTT.

The J gene is TRBJ2-1, the V gene TRBV2, with 8 positions matching TRBD2. The CDR3 extends over 13 amino acids. J gave up 10 bases and V 7 bases, and 9 bases lay outside the gene matches. Germline V gene lookup returns CDR1 SNHLY and CDR2 FYNNEI. CDR3 in DNA: TGTGCCAGCAAGCTAGCGGGCGGGGGGGAGCAGTTCTTC. This codes for CASKLAGGGEQFF.

V usage is TRBV28 and J usage is TRBJ2-1; possibly TRBD2 for D (5 bases). CDR3 length: 14 residues. Trimming took 5 bases from V and 4 from J, leaving 12 bases between them. The germline gives CDR1 MDHEN, CDR2 SYDVKM. CDR3: CASSRGLIYNEQFF. The CDR3 DNA is TGTGCCAGCAGTCGCGGACTTATTTACAATGAGCAGTTCTTC.

The chain links TRBV5-1 to TRBJ2-7, with D maybe TRBD1 (5 bases). The CDR3 sequence is 13 residues long. The V gene's germline CDR1 is SGHRS and CDR2 YFSETQ. Trimming removed 1 base from V and 7 bases from J, with 12 bases in between. Here the CDR3 reads CASSLLTVNEQYF. Here the CDR3 DNA reads TGCGCCAGCAGCTTGTTGACAGTGAATGAGCAGTACTTC.

This clonotype was detected ten times or more. The J gene is TRBJ1-6, the V gene TRBV2; 8 bases align to TRBD1. The CDR3 is 14 amino acids. The germline CDR1 and CDR2 sequences are SNHLY and FYNNEI. V shed 7 bases, J shed 7 bases, and the junction held 6 bases outside the gene matches. The CDR3 coding sequence is TGTGCCAGCACTGGACAGGGTGGAAATTCACCCCTCCACTTT. This encodes CASTGQGGNSPLHF.